The source of this TCR beta chain is a study of T cell changes during pregnancy in multiple sclerosis. V was clipped by 2 bases and J by 5 bases, with 7 bases between them. This CDR3 contains 12 residues. In germline, CDR1 is MGHDK, CDR2 SYGVNS. The data were produced by immunoSEQ multiplex PCR, yet TCRdb's version contains in-frame clones alone and is incomplete. The sample has 69,000 or so clones, about 92% seen once. The sequence came from a female donor in good health, enrolled as a control in a pregnancy study. The chain has TRBV25-1 and TRBJ2-7; the D is unclear. The material was peripheral blood, obtained in the third trimester of pregnancy. Here the CDR3 DNA reads TGTGCCAGCAGTGAACTATTAAACGAGCAGTACTTC. As protein: CASSELLNEQYF.